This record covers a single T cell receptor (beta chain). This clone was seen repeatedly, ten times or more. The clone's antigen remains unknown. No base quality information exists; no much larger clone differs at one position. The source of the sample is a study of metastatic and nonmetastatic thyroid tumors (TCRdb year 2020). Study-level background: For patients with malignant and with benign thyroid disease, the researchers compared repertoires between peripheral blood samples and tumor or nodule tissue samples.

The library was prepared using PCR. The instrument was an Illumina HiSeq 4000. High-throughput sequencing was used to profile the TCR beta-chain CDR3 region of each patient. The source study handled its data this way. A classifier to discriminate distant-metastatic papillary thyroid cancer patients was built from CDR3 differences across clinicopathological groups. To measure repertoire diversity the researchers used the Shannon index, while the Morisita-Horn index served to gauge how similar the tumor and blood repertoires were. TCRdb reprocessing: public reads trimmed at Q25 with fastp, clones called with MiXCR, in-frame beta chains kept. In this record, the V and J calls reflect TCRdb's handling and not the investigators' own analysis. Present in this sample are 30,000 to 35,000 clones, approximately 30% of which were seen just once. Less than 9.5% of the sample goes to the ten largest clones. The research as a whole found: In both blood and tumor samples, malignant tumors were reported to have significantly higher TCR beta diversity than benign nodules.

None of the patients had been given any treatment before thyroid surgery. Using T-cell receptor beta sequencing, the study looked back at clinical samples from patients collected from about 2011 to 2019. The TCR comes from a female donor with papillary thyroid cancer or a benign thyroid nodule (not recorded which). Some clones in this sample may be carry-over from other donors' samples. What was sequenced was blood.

In nucleotide form, the sequence is TGTGCCACCAGCGCCGGGACAGGGAGCACCGGGGAGCTGTTTTTT. Its protein is CATSAGTGSTGELFF. The sequence joins TRBV24-1 to TRBJ2-2, and 9 junction bases match TRBD1. Trimming accounts for 7 bases at V and 4 bases at J, while the number of junction bases matched to no gene is 6. The CDR3 sequence holds 15 residues, the cysteine and phenylalanine included. The CDR3 DNA has 45 bases and is translated from base 1. CDR1 and CDR2 are drawn from the germline V gene: KGHDR, SFDVKD.